Sequencing of this T cell receptor (beta chain) was carried out in a study of blood T cell repertoires in COVID-19. TCRdb's copy holds only in-frame clones and misses some; the assay was immunoSEQ multiplex PCR. The table lists some 330,000 clones, around 86% of them singletons, with about 4.6% in the top ten. Between the trimmed V and J ends, which lost 0 bases and 6 bases, there was a span of 11 bases. The length of the CDR3 is 14 residues. Germline V gene sequence: CDR1 MGHRA, CDR2 YSYEKL. The study recruited people aged 18 to 89 years across approximately 25 US areas. Sequenced material: PBMCs or T cells enriched from blood (not recorded which). The receptor comes from a man aged 30-40 years who had recovered from COVID-19. The V and J genes are TRBV4-1 and TRBJ1-1, with unresolved D. CDR3 sequence (DNA): TGCGCCAGCAGCCAAGACCGGGTCCCGCCTGAAGCTTTCTTT. Translated, it gives CASSQDRVPPEAFF.